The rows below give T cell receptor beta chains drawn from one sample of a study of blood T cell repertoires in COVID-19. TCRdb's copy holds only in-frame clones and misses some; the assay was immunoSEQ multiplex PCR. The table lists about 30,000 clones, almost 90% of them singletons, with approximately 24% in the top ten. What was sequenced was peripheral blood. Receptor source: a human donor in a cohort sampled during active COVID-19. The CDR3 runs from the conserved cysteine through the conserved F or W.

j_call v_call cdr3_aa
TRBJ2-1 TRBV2 CASSEAGGPYNEQFF
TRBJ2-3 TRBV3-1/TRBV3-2 CASTRGGGTDTQYF
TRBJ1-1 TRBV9 CASSPPEHMNTEAFF
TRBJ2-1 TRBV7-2 CASSLALAVYNEQFF
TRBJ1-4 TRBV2 CASSASGRGNEKLFF
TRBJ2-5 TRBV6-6 CASSYRGGETQYF
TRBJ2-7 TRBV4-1 CASSQTGSYEQYF
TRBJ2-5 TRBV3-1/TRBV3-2 CASSQVRGFRETQYF
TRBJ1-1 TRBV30 CASSGTEAFF
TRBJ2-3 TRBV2 CASSEGTSGVDTQYF
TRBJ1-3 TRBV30 CAWSEGQYGNTIYF
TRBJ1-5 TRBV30 CAWSRSLLDQPQHF
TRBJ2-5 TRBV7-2 CASSLVFRGLGETQYF
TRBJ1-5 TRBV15 CATSRDRTAQPQHF
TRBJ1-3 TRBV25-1 CASSLGTGDDTIYF
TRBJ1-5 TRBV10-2 CATASPGQGGNQPQHF
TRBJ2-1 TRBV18 CASSPFSPGLANNEQFF
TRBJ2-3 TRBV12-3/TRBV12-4 CASSFGGDTQYF
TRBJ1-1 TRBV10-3 CAIRNVGTENTEAFF
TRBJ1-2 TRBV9 CASSVIQGRGYTF